The source of this TCR beta chain is a study of CD8 T cells in Susac syndrome (dated by TCRdb to between 2018 and 2020). About the study as a whole: Among the sequenced Susac syndrome patients, more than five had clinically active disease and about eight were in clinical remission. At the time of blood withdrawal, Susac syndrome patients were either therapy-naive, taking corticosteroids (with some also receiving IVIg), or on IVIg alone. Repertoire sequencing was used to test whether CD8+ T cell activation and differentiation in Susac syndrome was antigen driven. The clonality of the CD8+ T cell repertoire was compared across about a dozen healthy donors, roughly 14 Susac syndrome patients and 15 multiple sclerosis patients. The study at large found these results: Susac syndrome CD8+ repertoires showed clonal expansion, highest in CD8+ TEMRA cells and greater in clinically active than remitting patients. Sixteen and five Susac-specific public clones were found in the total CD8+ and CD8+ TEMRA repertoires, respectively. The study acknowledged that relatively few individuals were included in the TCR sequencing and HLA analysis.

With regard to this clonotype: What this receptor recognizes is not known. Base qualities are not provided; no much larger clone lies one nucleotide away.

CDR1 SGHTA and CDR2 FQGTGA are derived from the germline V gene. From cysteine to phenylalanine, the CDR3 is 15 amino acids long. Only CDR3 DNA is held: 45 bases, read in frame from base 1. V was cut back by 4 bases and J by 2 bases, leaving a gap of 12 bases between them. Peripheral blood CD8+ and CD4+ T cells from healthy donors, Susac syndrome patients and multiple sclerosis patients were profiled by high-throughput TCR beta sequencing. Susac syndrome patients met recently defined diagnostic criteria for definite or probable disease. Bulk CD8+ and CD4+ T cells were purified by magnetic negative isolation, while CD8+ TEMRA cells were enriched using FACS. Blood was drawn into EDTA tubes, processed within 24 hours, and PBMCs were isolated by density gradient centrifugation. PBMCs intended for TCR sequencing were cryopreserved in liquid nitrogen and thawed later in a water bath at 37 degrees C. A purity of at least 90% was achieved for sorted or isolated CD4+, CD8+ and CD8+ TEMRA cells.

RNA was extracted using the RNeasy kit, and roughly 0.45 to 1 microgram was reverse transcribed with random hexamers. The immunoSEQ multiplex PCR assay, which covers 54 Vbeta and 13 Jbeta segments, was used to amplify TCR beta CDR3 regions. Bias from PCR amplification was corrected by using a synthetic template baseline for primer optimization and for computational correction. As for how the authors treated the data: Reads were annotated to V, D and J genes per IMGT and analyzed with immunoSEQ Analyzer, keeping only productive sequences. Clonality was calculated as one minus the Shannon entropy normalized by log2 of the number of productive unique sequences. For each patient and control, public and private clones were evaluated within the 100 most prevalent clones. A clone was defined as Susac-specific if it was absent from the healthy and MS cohorts, from 950 to 1,300 published viral clones and from other ImmuneACCESS disease sequences. The public reads were reprocessed in TCRdb via fastp at Q25 and MiXCR, keeping in-frame beta chains. Rows with a matching CDR3 protein are joined into one entry that keeps the most common DNA and genes. These V and J calls rely on TCRdb rather than the paper's analysis. This sample lists 50,000 to 55,000 distinct CDR3 sequences; 85% to 95% were detected once. The ten biggest clones cover less than 0.8% of the sample.

Input material: CD8+ T cells from PBMCs. The sequence derives from a human donor with Susac syndrome. In this chain, TRBV7-3 is recombined with TRBJ2-1, with TRBD1 perhaps the D gene, on 5 matching bases. The sequenced DNA: TGTGCCAGCAGCTCCTCAGGGAACGCCTACAATGAGCAGTTCTTC. The translation is CASSSSGNAYNEQFF.